The source of this T cell receptor beta chain is a study of T cell repertoires in cytomegalovirus infection. Study information: Carrying CMV and the relevant HLA type showed in public TCR beta signatures. The study, taken as a whole, reports: Clonotypes of TCR beta that were HLA-C-restricted and CMV-specific dominated the ex vivo response.

This clonotype has at least ten counts. Antigen: not known. TCRdb reprocessed the reads with MiXCR, giving one entry per CDR3 protein. Of 200,000 to 300,000 distinct CDR3 sequences listed, roughly 13% are singletons. V lost 7 bases and J lost 0; bases outside the gene matches: 15. Germline V gene data show CDR1 as MNHEY and CDR2 as SVGAGI. This CDR3 contains 18 residues. The V gene is TRBV6-5, the J gene TRBJ1-5; TRBD1 matches at 7 bases. The sample comprised PBMCs. The receptor's source is a human donor in good health (CMV status not recorded). Some clones in this sample may be carry-over from other donors' samples. Here the CDR3 DNA reads TGTGCCAGCACCTCGAACCGGGACAGAAGTTTTAGCAATCAGCCCCAGCATTTT. Encoded protein: CASTSNRDRSFSNQPQHF.